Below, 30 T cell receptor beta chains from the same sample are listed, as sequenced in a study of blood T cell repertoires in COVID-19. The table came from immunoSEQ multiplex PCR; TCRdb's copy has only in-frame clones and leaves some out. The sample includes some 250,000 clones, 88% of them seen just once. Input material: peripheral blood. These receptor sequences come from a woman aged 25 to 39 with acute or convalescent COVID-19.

The CDR3 DNA reads as TGTGCCAGCAGCTTAGCCAGGGGGCCCTACAATGAGCAGTTCTTC. Translation: CASSLARGPYNEQFF. The rearrangement links TRBV11-2 to TRBJ2-1, with 8 bases aligning to TRBD1. Germline V lookup: CDR1 SGHAT, CDR2 FQNNGV. The V and J ends lost 1 base and 2 bases, in that order; junction bases with no gene match: 1. The CDR3 runs to 15 residues.

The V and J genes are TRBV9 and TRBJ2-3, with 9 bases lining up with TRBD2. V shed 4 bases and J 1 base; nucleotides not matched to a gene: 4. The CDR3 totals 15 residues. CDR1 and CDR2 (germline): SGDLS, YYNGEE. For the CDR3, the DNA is TGTGCCAGCAGCATAGGCGGGAGGGGCACAGATACGCAGTATTTT. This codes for CASSIGGRGTDTQYF.

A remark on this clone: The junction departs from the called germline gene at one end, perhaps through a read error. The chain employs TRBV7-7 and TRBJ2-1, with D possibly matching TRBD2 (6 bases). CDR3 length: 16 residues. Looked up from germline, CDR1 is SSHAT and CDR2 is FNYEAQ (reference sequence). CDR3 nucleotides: TGTGCTAGCAGCTTAGTTCTAGCGAGCTCCTACAATGAGCAGTTCTTC. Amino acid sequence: CASSLVLASSYNEQFF.

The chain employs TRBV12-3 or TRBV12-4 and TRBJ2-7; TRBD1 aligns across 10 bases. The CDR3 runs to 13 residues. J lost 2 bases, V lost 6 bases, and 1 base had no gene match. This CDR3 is CASRGQGAYEQYF. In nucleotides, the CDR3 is TGTGCCAGCAGAGGACAGGGGGCCTACGAGCAGTACTTC.

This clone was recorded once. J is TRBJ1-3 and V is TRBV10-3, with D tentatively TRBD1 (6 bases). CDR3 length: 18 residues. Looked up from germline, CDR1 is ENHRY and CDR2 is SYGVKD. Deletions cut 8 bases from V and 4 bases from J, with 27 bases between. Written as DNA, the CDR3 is TGTGCCATCGGGTCAAATCCTCGATTCAGGGGAGAAGGAAACACCATATATTTT. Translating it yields CAIGSNPRFRGEGNTIYF.

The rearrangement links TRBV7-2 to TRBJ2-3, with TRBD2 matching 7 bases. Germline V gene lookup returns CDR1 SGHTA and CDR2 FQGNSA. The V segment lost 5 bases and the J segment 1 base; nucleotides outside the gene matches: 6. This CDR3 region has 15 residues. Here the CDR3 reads CASSLFGGGTDTQYF. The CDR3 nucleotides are TGTGCCAGCAGCCTCTTTGGGGGGGGCACAGATACGCAGTATTTT.

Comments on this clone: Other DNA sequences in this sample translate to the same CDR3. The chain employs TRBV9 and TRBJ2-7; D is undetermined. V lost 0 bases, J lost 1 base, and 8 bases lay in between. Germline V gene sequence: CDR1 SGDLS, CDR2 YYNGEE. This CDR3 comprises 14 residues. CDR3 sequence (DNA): TGTGCCAGCAGCGTAGGGGCAGGTTCCTACGAGCAGTACTTC. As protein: CASSVGAGSYEQYF.

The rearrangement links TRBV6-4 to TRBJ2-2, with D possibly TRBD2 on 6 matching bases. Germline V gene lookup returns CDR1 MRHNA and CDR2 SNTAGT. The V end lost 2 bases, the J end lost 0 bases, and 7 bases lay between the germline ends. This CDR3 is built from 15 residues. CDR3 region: CASSDGGPNTGELFF. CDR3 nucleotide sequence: TGTGCCAGCAGTGACGGAGGGCCGAACACCGGGGAGCTGTTTTTT.

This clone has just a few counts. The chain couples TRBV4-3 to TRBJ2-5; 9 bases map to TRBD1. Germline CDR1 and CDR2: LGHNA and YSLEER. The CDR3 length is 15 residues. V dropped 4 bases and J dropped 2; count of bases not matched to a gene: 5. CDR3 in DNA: TGCGCCAGCAGCCGGCGGGACAGGGCACAAGAGACCCAGTACTTC. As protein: CASSRRDRAQETQYF.

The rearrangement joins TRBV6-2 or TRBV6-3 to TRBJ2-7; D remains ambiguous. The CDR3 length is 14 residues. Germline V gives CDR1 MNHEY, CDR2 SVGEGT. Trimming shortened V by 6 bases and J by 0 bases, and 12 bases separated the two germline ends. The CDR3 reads CASSRPGSSYEQYF. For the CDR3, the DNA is TGTGCCAGCAGCCGGCCGGGTTCCTCCTACGAGCAGTACTTC.

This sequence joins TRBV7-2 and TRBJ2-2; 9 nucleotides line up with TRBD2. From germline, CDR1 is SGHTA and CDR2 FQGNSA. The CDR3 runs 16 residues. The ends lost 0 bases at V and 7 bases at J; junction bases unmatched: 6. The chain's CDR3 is CASSLAPGTSFGELFF. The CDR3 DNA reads TGTGCCAGCAGCTTAGCCCCCGGGACTAGCTTCGGGGAGCTGTTTTTT.

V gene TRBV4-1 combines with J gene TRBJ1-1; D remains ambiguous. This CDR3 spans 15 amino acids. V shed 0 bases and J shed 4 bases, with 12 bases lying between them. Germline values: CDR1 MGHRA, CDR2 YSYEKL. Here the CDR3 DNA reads TGCGCCAGCAGCCAAGACCCCCCCTTGAGCACTGAAGCTTTCTTT. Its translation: CASSQDPPLSTEAFF.

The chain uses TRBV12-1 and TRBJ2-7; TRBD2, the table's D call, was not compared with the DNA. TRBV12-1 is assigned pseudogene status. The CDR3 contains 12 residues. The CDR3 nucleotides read TGTGCCGGCAAGCGGGAGTGCTACGAGCAGTACTTC. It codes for CAGKRECYEQYF.

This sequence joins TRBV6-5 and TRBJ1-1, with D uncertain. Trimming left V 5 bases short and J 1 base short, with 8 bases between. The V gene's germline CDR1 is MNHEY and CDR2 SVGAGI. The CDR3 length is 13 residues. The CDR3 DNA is TGTGCCAGCAGTCTCGACACGAACACTGAAGCTTTCTTT. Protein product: CASSLDTNTEAFF.

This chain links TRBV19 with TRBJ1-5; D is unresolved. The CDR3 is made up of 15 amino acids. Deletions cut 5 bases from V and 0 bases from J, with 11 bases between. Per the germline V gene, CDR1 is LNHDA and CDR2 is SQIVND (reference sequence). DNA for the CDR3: TGTGCCAGTAGTGGGCAGGCGAATAGCAATCAGCCCCAGCATTTT. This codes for CASSGQANSNQPQHF.

DNA for the CDR3: TGTGCCAGCAGTTACTCCACACAACTTCCTAGCTTCCGCGACATTCAGTACTTC. It translates to CASSYSTQLPSFRDIQYF. The chain recombines TRBV6-2 or TRBV6-3 with TRBJ2-4; a weak D match, TRBD2 (5 bases). V gave up 0 bases and J gave up 8 bases, with 23 bases separating them. Germline CDR1 MNHEY, CDR2 SVGEGT. CDR3 size: 18 residues.

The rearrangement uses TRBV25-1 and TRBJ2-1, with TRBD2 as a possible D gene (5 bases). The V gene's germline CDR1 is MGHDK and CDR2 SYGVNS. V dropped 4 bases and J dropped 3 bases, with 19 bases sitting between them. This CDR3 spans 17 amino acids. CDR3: CASSGPRFEGDYNEQFF. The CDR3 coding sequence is TGTGCCAGCAGTGGCCCCCGGTTCGAGGGAGACTACAATGAGCAGTTCTTC.

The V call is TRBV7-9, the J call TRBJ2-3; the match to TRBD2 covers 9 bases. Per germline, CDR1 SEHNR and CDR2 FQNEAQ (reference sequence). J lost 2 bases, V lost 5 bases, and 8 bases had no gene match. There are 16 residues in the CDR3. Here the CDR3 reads CASSPWGLANTDTQYF. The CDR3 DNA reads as TGTGCCAGCAGCCCTTGGGGACTAGCAAACACAGATACGCAGTATTTT.

The CDR3 sequence: CASTYSTGAYEQYF. In DNA form, the CDR3 reads TGTGCCAGCACCTACTCGACAGGGGCCTACGAGCAGTACTTC. The chain couples TRBV6-5 to TRBJ2-7; 8 nucleotides agree with TRBD1. The V gene end was trimmed by 7 bases and the J gene end by 2 bases; junction bases not matched to a gene: 7. The CDR3 totals 14 residues. Per the germline V gene, CDR1 is MNHEY and CDR2 is SVGAGI.

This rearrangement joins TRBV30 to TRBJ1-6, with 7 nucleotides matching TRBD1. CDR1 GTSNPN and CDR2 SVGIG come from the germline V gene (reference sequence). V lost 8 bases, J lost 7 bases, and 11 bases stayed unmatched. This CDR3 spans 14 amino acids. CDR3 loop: CARQGSSMNSPLHF. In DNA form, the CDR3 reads TGTGCCCGACAGGGTAGTTCCATGAATTCACCCCTCCACTTT.

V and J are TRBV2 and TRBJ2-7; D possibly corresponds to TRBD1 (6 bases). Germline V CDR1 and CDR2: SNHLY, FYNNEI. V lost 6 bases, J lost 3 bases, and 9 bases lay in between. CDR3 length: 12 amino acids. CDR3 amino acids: CASRGARYEQYF. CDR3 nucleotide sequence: TGTGCCAGCAGGGGGGCACGCTACGAGCAGTACTTC. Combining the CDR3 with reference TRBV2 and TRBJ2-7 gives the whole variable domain EPEVTQTPSHQVTQMGQEVILRCVPISNHLYFYWYRQILGQKVEFLVSFYNNEISEKSEIFDDQFSVERPDGSNFTLKIRSTKLEDSAMYFCASRGARYEQYFGPGTRLTVT.

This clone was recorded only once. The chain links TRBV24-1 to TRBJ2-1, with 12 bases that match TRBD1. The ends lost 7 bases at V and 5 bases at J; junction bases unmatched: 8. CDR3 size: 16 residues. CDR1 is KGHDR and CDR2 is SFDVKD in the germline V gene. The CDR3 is CATRPTGTGGHNEQFF. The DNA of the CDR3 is TGTGCCACCAGACCCACCGGGACAGGGGGCCACAATGAGCAGTTCTTC.

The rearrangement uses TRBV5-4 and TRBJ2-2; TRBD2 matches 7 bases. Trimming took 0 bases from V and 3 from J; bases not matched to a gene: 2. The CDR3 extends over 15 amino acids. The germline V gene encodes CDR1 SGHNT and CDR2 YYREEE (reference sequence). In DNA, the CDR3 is TGTGCCAGCAGCTTGGAGCTAGCGGACACCGGGGAGCTGTTTTTT. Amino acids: CASSLELADTGELFF.

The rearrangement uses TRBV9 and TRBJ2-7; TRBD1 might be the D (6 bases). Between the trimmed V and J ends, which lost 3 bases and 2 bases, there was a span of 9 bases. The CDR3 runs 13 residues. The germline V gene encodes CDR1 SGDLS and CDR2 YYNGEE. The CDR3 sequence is CASSEGQTYEQYF. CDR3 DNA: TGTGCCAGCAGCGAGGGACAAACCTACGAGCAGTACTTC.

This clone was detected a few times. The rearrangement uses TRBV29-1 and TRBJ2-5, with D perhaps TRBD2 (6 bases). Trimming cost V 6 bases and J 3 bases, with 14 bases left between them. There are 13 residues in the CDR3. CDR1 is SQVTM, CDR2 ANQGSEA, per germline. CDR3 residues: CSVRDSIKETQYF. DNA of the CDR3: TGCAGCGTGAGGGACTCGATAAAAGAGACCCAGTACTTC.

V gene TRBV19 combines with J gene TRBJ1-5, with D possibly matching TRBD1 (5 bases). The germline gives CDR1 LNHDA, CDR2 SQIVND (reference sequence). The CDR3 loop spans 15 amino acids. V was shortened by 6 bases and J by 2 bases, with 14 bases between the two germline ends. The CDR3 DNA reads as TGTGCCAGTAGCATATGGGGGGACGGCAATCAGCCCCAGCATTTT. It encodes CASSIWGDGNQPQHF.

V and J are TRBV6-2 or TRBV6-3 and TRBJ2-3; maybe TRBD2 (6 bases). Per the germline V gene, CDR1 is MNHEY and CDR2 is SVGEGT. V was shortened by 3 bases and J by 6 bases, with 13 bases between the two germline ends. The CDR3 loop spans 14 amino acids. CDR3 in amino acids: CASSYGTSWDTQYF. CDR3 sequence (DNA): TGTGCCAGCAGTTATGGGACTTCTTGGGATACGCAGTATTTT.

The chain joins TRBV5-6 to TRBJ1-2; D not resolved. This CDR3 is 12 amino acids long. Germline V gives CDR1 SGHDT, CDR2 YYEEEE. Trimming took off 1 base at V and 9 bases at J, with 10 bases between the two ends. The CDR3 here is CASSLRSGSYTF. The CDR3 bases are TGTGCCAGCAGCTTGCGGTCGGGGAGCTACACCTTC.

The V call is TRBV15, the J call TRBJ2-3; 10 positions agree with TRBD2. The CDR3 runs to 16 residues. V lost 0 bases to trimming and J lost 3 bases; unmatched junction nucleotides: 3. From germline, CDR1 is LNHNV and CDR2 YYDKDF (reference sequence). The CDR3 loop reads CATSRDLAGGTDTQYF. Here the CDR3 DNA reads TGTGCCACCAGCAGAGATTTAGCGGGAGGTACAGATACGCAGTATTTT. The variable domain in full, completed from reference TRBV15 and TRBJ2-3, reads DAMVIQNPRYQVTQFGKPVTLSCSQTLNHNVMYWYQQKSSQAPKLLFHYYDKDFNNEADTPDNFQSRRPNTSFCFLDIRSPGLGDTAMYLCATSRDLAGGTDTQYFGPGTRLTVL.

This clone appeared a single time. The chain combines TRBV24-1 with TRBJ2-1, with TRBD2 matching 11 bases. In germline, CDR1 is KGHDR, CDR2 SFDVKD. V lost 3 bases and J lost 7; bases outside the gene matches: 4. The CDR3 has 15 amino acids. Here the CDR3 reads CATSDVTSGSNEQFF. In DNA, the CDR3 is TGTGCCACCAGTGATGTAACTAGCGGGAGTAATGAGCAGTTCTTC.